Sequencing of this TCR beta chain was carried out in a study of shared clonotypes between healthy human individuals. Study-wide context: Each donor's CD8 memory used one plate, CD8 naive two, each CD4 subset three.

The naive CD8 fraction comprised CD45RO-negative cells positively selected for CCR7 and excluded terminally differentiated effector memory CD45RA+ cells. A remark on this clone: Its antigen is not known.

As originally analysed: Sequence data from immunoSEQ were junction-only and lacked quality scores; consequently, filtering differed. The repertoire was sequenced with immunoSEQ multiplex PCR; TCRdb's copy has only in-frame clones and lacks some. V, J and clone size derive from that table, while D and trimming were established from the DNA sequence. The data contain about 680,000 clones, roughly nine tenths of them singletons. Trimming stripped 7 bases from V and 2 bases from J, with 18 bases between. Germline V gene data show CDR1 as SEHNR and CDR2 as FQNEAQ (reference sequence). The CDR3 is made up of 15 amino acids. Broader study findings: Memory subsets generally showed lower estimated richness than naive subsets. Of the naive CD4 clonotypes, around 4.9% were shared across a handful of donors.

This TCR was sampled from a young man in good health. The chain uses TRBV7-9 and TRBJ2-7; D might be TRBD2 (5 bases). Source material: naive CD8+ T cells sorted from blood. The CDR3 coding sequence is TGTGCCAGCATACCCGCAGAGGGCCTCACCTACGAGCAGTACTTC. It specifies CASIPAEGLTYEQYF.